The rows below give T cell receptor beta chains drawn from one sample of a study of tumor-infiltrating lymphocytes in primary liver carcinoma. TCRdb reprocessed the multiplex PCR reads via MiXCR and lists one record per CDR3 protein. The sample lists 250,000 to 350,000 distinct CDR3 sequences, more than 55% occurring once. The sample consisted of peripheral blood. These TCRs come from a woman younger than 45 with primary liver carcinoma and hepatitis B virus infection. Both conserved end residues are part of each CDR3. D genes are given only for firm matches. Clone size is not always given. Where it is, it says once, few, many or a class for expanded clones.

abundance: once
j_gene: TRBJ2-1
v_gene: TRBV5-1
d_gene: TRBD2
CDR3nt: TGCGCCAGCAGCCGTATTCCCGGGACTAGCGGTGAGCAGTTCTTC
CDR3aa: CASSRIPGTSGEQFF

abundance: NA
j_gene: TRBJ2-1
v_gene: TRBV12-3/TRBV12-4
d_gene: TRBD1
CDR3nt: TGTGCCAGCAGTTTGGGGGACAGGGTCGAGCAGTTCTTC
CDR3aa: CASSLGDRVEQFF

abundance: NA
j_gene: TRBJ2-2
v_gene: TRBV24-1
d_gene: TRBD2
CDR3nt: TGTGCCACCAGGGGAGCGGGAGGCACCGGGGAGCTGTTTTTT
CDR3aa: CATRGAGGTGELFF

abundance: NA
j_gene: TRBJ2-5
v_gene: TRBV6-1
d_gene: TRBD2
CDR3nt: TGTGCCAGCAGCCCCTTTCTACGGGAGGGCCCGGAGACCCAGTACTTC
CDR3aa: CASSPFLREGPETQYF

abundance: many
j_gene: TRBJ2-2
v_gene: TRBV11-2
d_gene: NA
CDR3nt: TGTGCCAGCAGCTTAGAGTCGGTACACCGCGGGGAGCTGTTTTTT
CDR3aa: CASSLESVHRGELFF

abundance: NA
j_gene: TRBJ2-3
v_gene: TRBV5-4
d_gene: TRBD1
CDR3nt: TGTGCCAGCAGCTGGTGGGACAGGGGGTCCCAAACGCAGTATTTT
CDR3aa: CASSWWDRGSQTQYF

abundance: once
j_gene: TRBJ2-3
v_gene: TRBV6-5
d_gene: NA
CDR3nt: TGTGCCAGCAGTCCACAACAGGGACGGGCAGGTACGCAGTATTTT
CDR3aa: CASSPQQGRAGTQYF

abundance: NA
j_gene: TRBJ1-4
v_gene: TRBV5-6
d_gene: NA
CDR3nt: TGTGCCAGCAGCTTGTTTCAGAATAATGAAAAACTGTTTTTT
CDR3aa: CASSLFQNNEKLFF

abundance: NA
j_gene: TRBJ2-3
v_gene: TRBV12-3/TRBV12-4
d_gene: NA
CDR3nt: TGTGCCATCAGTTTGTCCGGAGATACGCAGTATTTT
CDR3aa: CAISLSGDTQYF

abundance: NA
j_gene: TRBJ2-5
v_gene: TRBV6-2/TRBV6-3
d_gene: NA
CDR3nt: TGTGCCAGCAGCTTTAACCCCCGGATAGGCGGCGAGGAGACCCAATACTTC
CDR3aa: CASSFNPRIGGEETQYF

abundance: NA
j_gene: TRBJ1-3
v_gene: TRBV12-3/TRBV12-4
d_gene: NA
CDR3nt: TGTGCCAGCAGGACGGGCAGGGCCTCTGGAAACACCATATATTTC
CDR3aa: CASRTGRASGNTIYF

abundance: NA
j_gene: TRBJ1-1
v_gene: TRBV4-1
d_gene: NA
CDR3nt: TGCGCCAGCAGCCTCCTAACAGATGACGACACTGAAGCTTTCTTT
CDR3aa: CASSLLTDDDTEAFF

abundance: once
j_gene: TRBJ2-1
v_gene: TRBV28
d_gene: TRBD1
CDR3nt: TGTGCCAGCTGTCTCCCCCTCGGGACAGGGGGACAGTTCTTC
CDR3aa: CASCLPLGTGGQFF

abundance: once
j_gene: TRBJ2-1
v_gene: TRBV7-6
d_gene: TRBD1
CDR3nt: TGTGCCAGCAGCTTGCAACAACAGGGGTATGAGCAGTTCTTC
CDR3aa: CASSLQQQGYEQFF

abundance: NA
j_gene: TRBJ2-3
v_gene: TRBV6-5
d_gene: NA
CDR3nt: TGTACCAGCAGTAGGGGGGTAGTCCCCACAAATACGCAGTATTTT
CDR3aa: CTSSRGVVPTNTQYF

abundance: NA
j_gene: TRBJ2-3
v_gene: TRBV7-2
d_gene: NA
CDR3nt: TGTGCCAGCAGCTTATCAACAGGGTCCACAGATACGCAGTATTTT
CDR3aa: CASSLSTGSTDTQYF

abundance: few
j_gene: TRBJ2-1
v_gene: TRBV6-5
d_gene: NA
CDR3nt: TGTGCCAGCAGTTACAGCGAGGTAGGGGAGCAGTTCTTC
CDR3aa: CASSYSEVGEQFF

abundance: once
j_gene: TRBJ2-3
v_gene: TRBV11-2
d_gene: NA
CDR3nt: TGTGCCATCAGCAAACAGTTTAGCACAGATACGCAGTATTTT
CDR3aa: CAISKQFSTDTQYF

abundance: NA
j_gene: TRBJ2-4
v_gene: TRBV28
d_gene: TRBD1
CDR3nt: TGTGCCAGCAGCACAGGACAGGCAAAAAACATTCAGTACTTC
CDR3aa: CASSTGQAKNIQYF

abundance: NA
j_gene: TRBJ2-1
v_gene: TRBV12-3/TRBV12-4
d_gene: TRBD2
CDR3nt: TGTGCCAGCAGTGACAATCTAGCGGGGGTCAAGTTCTTC
CDR3aa: CASSDNLAGVKFF

abundance: NA
j_gene: TRBJ2-1
v_gene: TRBV6-2/TRBV6-3
d_gene: TRBD2
CDR3nt: TGTGCCAGCAGGCCCCTAGCGGGAGGGGATGATGAGCAGTTCTTC
CDR3aa: CASRPLAGGDDEQFF

abundance: many
j_gene: TRBJ2-5
v_gene: TRBV4-3
d_gene: TRBD2
CDR3nt: TGCGCCAGCAGCCAAGCACTAGCGGGAGCCCGGGAGACCCAGTACTTC
CDR3aa: CASSQALAGARETQYF

abundance: NA
j_gene: TRBJ2-7
v_gene: TRBV10-3
d_gene: NA
CDR3nt: TGTGCCATCAGTGATCATCTCGGGTCCTCGGGCTACGTGCATTACTTC
CDR3aa: CAISDHLGSSGYVHYF

abundance: many
j_gene: TRBJ1-4
v_gene: TRBV11-2
d_gene: NA
CDR3nt: TGTGCCAGCAGTTCCTTCCGGCATGAAAAACTGTTTTTT
CDR3aa: CASSSFRHEKLFF

abundance: NA
j_gene: TRBJ2-5
v_gene: TRBV11-2
d_gene: NA
CDR3nt: TGTGTCAGCAGCTTAGAGTCCAGGACTGAGACCCAGTACTTC
CDR3aa: CVSSLESRTETQYF

abundance: few
j_gene: TRBJ2-3
v_gene: TRBV12-3/TRBV12-4
d_gene: TRBD2
CDR3nt: TGTGCCAGCAGTTGGACTAGCGGATTCACAGATACGCAGTATTTT
CDR3aa: CASSWTSGFTDTQYF

abundance: many
j_gene: TRBJ2-7
v_gene: TRBV6-2/TRBV6-3
d_gene: NA
CDR3nt: TGTGCCAGCAGTTACCTCTTCGGCGACTACCTCTCCTACGAGCAGTACTTC
CDR3aa: CASSYLFGDYLSYEQYF

abundance: few
j_gene: TRBJ2-2
v_gene: TRBV13
d_gene: NA
CDR3nt: TGTGCCAGCAGCCTTAGGTGGTCTGCGAACACCGGGGAGCTGTTTTTT
CDR3aa: CASSLRWSANTGELFF

abundance: NA
j_gene: TRBJ2-3
v_gene: TRBV10-3
d_gene: TRBD1
CDR3nt: TGTGCCACCTCCCGGGTTGACCAGGACAGGGGATCGAGCACAGATACGCAGTATTTT
CDR3aa: CATSRVDQDRGSSTDTQYF

abundance: NA
j_gene: TRBJ2-2
v_gene: TRBV5-5
d_gene: TRBD1
CDR3nt: TGTGCCAGCAAGCCGGGACAGGCGTCCGCCGGGGAGCTGCTTTTT
CDR3aa: CASKPGQASAGELLF

abundance: few
j_gene: TRBJ1-5
v_gene: TRBV6-6
d_gene: TRBD1
CDR3nt: TGTGCCAGCAGTCCGACAGGGTTAGTATCGCAGCCCCAGCATTTT
CDR3aa: CASSPTGLVSQPQHF

abundance: once
j_gene: TRBJ2-3
v_gene: TRBV9
d_gene: NA
CDR3nt: TGTGCCAGCAGCGACACAGGAGTGGTGGGAGATACGCAGTATTTT
CDR3aa: CASSDTGVVGDTQYF

abundance: few
j_gene: TRBJ2-7
v_gene: TRBV6-6
d_gene: TRBD2
CDR3nt: TGTGCCAGCTCACCCCTTAGCGGGAGAGGGGAGCAGTACTTC
CDR3aa: CASSPLSGRGEQYF

abundance: NA
j_gene: TRBJ2-5
v_gene: TRBV11-2
d_gene: NA
CDR3nt: TGTGCCACTAGCTTGTTGACGGAGACCCAGTACTTC
CDR3aa: CATSLLTETQYF

abundance: NA
j_gene: TRBJ1-6
v_gene: TRBV12-3/TRBV12-4
d_gene: NA
CDR3nt: TGTGCCAGCAGTTCCGGACGGAGTAATTCACCCCTCCACTTT
CDR3aa: CASSSGRSNSPLHF

abundance: NA
j_gene: TRBJ2-2
v_gene: TRBV11-2
d_gene: TRBD2
CDR3nt: TGTGCCAGCAGCTTAGATCTCCTCGCGGGAGTAGCCGGGGGGCTGTTTTTT
CDR3aa: CASSLDLLAGVAGGLFF

abundance: many
j_gene: TRBJ1-1
v_gene: TRBV11-3
d_gene: NA
CDR3nt: TGTGCCAGCAGCTTAGTGGGGGAACCGGCAGCTTTCTTT
CDR3aa: CASSLVGEPAAFF

abundance: few
j_gene: TRBJ2-5
v_gene: TRBV5-5
d_gene: NA
CDR3nt: TGTGCCAGCAGCTTTGTTGTTCGGGGACAAGAGACCCAGTACTTC
CDR3aa: CASSFVVRGQETQYF

abundance: many
j_gene: TRBJ2-7
v_gene: TRBV12-3/TRBV12-4
d_gene: NA
CDR3nt: TGTGCCAGCAGCCCAAGGGGGGAACTCTACGAGCAGTACTTC
CDR3aa: CASSPRGELYEQYF

abundance: NA
j_gene: TRBJ2-1
v_gene: TRBV7-9
d_gene: TRBD2
CDR3nt: TGTGCCAGCACCTTAAGCGGGAGAGCCAATGAGCAGTTCTTC
CDR3aa: CASTLSGRANEQFF

abundance: many
j_gene: TRBJ2-3
v_gene: TRBV11-2
d_gene: NA
CDR3nt: TGTGCCAGCAGCTATGGCAGTTCCACAGATACGCAGTATTTT
CDR3aa: CASSYGSSTDTQYF

abundance: NA
j_gene: TRBJ2-1
v_gene: TRBV13
d_gene: NA
CDR3nt: TGTGCCAGCAGCCTCGGATTAGCATCCTACAATGAGCAGTTCTTC
CDR3aa: CASSLGLASYNEQFF

abundance: few
j_gene: TRBJ1-3
v_gene: TRBV6-1
d_gene: NA
CDR3nt: TGTGCCAGCAGCGCGGACAGACACTCTGGAAACACCATATATTTT
CDR3aa: CASSADRHSGNTIYF

abundance: many
j_gene: TRBJ1-1
v_gene: TRBV4-3
d_gene: TRBD1
CDR3nt: TGCGCCAGCAGCCAAGCAGGGGGCCGTTTGGCTTTCTTT
CDR3aa: CASSQAGGRLAFF

abundance: NA
j_gene: TRBJ2-2
v_gene: TRBV14
d_gene: NA
CDR3nt: TGTGCCAGCAGCCGGTCGTCCAACAGGGAGCTGTTTTTT
CDR3aa: CASSRSSNRELFF

abundance: many
j_gene: TRBJ1-1
v_gene: TRBV4-2
d_gene: NA
CDR3nt: TGTGCCAGCAGCCAATGGGGCGAGGCCACTGAAGCTTTCTTT
CDR3aa: CASSQWGEATEAFF

abundance: few
j_gene: TRBJ2-2
v_gene: TRBV5-5
d_gene: TRBD1
CDR3nt: TGTGCCAGCAGACACAGACCCGGGACAGGGAACACCGGGGAGCTGTTTTTT
CDR3aa: CASRHRPGTGNTGELFF

abundance: many
j_gene: TRBJ2-1
v_gene: TRBV12-3/TRBV12-4
d_gene: TRBD2
CDR3nt: TGTGCCAGCAGTGCACTACGTCAGTATAGCGGGAGGCAGGGGGACAATGAGCAGTTCTTC
CDR3aa: CASSALRQYSGRQGDNEQFF

abundance: NA
j_gene: TRBJ2-5
v_gene: TRBV28
d_gene: NA
CDR3nt: TGTGCCAGCAGTTCCGCGAGCAAGACCCTGTACTTC
CDR3aa: CASSSASKTLYF